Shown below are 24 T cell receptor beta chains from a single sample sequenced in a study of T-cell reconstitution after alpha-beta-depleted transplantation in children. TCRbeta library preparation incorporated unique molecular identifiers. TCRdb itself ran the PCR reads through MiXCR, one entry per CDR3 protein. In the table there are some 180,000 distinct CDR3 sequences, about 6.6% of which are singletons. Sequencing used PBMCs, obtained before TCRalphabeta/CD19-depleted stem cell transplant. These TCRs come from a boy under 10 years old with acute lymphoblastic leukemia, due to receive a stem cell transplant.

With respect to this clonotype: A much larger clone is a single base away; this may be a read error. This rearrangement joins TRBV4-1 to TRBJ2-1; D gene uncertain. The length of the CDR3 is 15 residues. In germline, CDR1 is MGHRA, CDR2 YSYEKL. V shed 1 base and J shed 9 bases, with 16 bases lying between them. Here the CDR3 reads CASSQGLGSASEQFF. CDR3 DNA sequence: TGCGCCAGCAGCCAAGGCTTAGGCAGTGCCAGTGAGCAGTTCTTC.

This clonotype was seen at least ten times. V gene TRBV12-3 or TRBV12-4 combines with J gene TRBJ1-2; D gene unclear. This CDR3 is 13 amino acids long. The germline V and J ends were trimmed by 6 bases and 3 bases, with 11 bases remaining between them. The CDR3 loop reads CASSYQVHYGYTF. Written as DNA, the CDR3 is TGTGCCAGCAGCTATCAGGTCCACTATGGCTACACCTTC.

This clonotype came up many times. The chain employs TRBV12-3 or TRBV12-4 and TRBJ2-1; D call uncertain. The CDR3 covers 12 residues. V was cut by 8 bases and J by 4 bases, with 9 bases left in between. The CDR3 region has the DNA TGTGCCAGCGAGCGTAGGTACAATGAGCAGTTCTTC. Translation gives CASERRYNEQFF.

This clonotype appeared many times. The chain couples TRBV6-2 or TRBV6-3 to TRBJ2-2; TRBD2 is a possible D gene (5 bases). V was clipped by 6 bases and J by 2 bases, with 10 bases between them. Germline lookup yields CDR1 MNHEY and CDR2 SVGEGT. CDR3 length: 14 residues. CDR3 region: CASRTGINTGELFF. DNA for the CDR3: TGTGCCAGCAGAACGGGAATTAACACCGGGGAGCTGTTTTTT.

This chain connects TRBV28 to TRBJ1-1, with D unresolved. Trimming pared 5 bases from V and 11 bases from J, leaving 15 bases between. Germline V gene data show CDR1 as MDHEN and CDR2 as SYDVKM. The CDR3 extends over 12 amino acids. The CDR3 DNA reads TGTGCCAGCAGTCGGACTTACCTTGAGGCTTTCTTT. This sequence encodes CASSRTYLEAFF.

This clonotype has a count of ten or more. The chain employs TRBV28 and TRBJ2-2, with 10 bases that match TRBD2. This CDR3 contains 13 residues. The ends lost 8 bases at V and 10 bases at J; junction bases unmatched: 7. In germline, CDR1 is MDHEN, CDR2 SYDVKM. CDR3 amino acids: CASGPGLAKELFF. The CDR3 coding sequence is TGTGCCAGCGGTCCGGGACTAGCGAAGGAGCTGTTTTTT.

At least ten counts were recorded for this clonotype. The CDR3 nucleotides read TGTGCCAGCAGGGGCAGGGGGGGCGAGCAGTACTTC. Amino acid sequence: CASRGRGGEQYF. The rearrangement joins TRBV28 to TRBJ2-7, with D possibly being TRBD1 or TRBD2 (7 bases each). The CDR3 length is 12 residues. Trimming pared 6 bases from V and 6 bases from J, leaving 12 bases between. Germline CDR1 is MDHEN and CDR2 is SYDVKM.

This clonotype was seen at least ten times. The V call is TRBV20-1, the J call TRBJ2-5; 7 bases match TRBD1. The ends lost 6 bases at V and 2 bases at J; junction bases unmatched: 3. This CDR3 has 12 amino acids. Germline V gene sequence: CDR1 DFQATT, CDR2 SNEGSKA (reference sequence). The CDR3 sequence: CSAPGGQETQYF. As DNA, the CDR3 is TGCAGTGCCCCAGGGGGTCAAGAGACCCAGTACTTC.

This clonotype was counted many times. The CDR3 here is CSASGPAPEYF. The CDR3 DNA is TGCAGTGCTAGCGGCCCTGCTCCGGAGTACTTC. This sequence joins TRBV20-1 and TRBJ2-7; D gene unclear. The V end lost 3 bases, the J end lost 11 bases, and 14 bases lay between the germline ends. The CDR3 spans 11 residues. Germline assignment: CDR1 DFQATT and CDR2 SNEGSKA (reference sequence).

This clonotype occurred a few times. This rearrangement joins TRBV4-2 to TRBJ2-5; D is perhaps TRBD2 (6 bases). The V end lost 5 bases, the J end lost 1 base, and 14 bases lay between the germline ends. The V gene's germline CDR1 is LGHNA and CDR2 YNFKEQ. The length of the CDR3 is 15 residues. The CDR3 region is CASSYSAGIQETQYF. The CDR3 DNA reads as TGTGCCAGCAGCTACTCTGCGGGGATCCAAGAGACCCAGTACTTC.

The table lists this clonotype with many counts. Here the CDR3 DNA reads TGCAGTGCTAGAGAAAAAAAAGGGACAGATACGCAGTATTTT. It translates to CSAREKKGTDTQYF. V gene TRBV20-1 combines with J gene TRBJ2-3; D unresolved. The CDR3 covers 14 residues. Germline CDR1 and CDR2: DFQATT and SNEGSKA (reference sequence). Trimming took off 0 bases at V and 3 bases at J, with 10 bases between the two ends.

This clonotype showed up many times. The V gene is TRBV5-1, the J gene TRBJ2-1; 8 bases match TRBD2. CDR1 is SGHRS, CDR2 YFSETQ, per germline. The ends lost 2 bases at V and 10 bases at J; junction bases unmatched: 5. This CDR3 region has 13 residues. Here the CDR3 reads CASSLTTSGEQFF. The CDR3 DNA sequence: TGCGCCAGCAGCTTAACTACTAGCGGCGAGCAGTTCTTC.

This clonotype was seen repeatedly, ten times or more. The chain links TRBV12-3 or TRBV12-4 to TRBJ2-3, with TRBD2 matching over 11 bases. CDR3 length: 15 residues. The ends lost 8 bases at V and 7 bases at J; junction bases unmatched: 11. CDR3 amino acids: CASSELAGETHTQYF. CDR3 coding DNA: TGTGCCAGCTCAGAACTAGCGGGGGAAACCCATACGCAGTATTTT.

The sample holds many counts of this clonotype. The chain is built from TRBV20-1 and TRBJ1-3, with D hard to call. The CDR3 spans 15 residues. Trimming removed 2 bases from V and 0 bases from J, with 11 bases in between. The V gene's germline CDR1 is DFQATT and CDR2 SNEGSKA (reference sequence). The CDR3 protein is CSARKTPHSGNTIYF. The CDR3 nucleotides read TGCAGTGCTAGAAAAACTCCCCACTCTGGAAACACCATATATTTT.

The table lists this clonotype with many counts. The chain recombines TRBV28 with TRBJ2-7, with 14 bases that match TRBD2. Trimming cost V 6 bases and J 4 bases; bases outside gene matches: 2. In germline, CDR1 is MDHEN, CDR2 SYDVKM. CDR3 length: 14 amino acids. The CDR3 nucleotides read TGTGCCAGCAGAGGGACTAGCGGGAGTTACGAGCAGTACTTC. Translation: CASRGTSGSYEQYF.

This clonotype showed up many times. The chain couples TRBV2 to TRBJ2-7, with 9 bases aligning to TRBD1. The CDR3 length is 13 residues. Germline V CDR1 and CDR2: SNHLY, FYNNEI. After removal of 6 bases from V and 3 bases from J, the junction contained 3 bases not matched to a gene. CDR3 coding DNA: TGTGCCAGCAGGTTGGGACAGGGCTACGAGCAGTACTTC. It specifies CASRLGQGYEQYF.

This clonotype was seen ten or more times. For the CDR3, the DNA is TGTGCCAGCAGCCCACTTCCAAATGAGCAGTTCTTC. It encodes CASSPLPNEQFF. V is TRBV7-2 and J is TRBJ2-1; D not resolved. Germline values: CDR1 SGHTA, CDR2 FQGNSA. There are 12 residues in the CDR3. Trimming left V 5 bases short and J 7 bases short, with 9 bases between.

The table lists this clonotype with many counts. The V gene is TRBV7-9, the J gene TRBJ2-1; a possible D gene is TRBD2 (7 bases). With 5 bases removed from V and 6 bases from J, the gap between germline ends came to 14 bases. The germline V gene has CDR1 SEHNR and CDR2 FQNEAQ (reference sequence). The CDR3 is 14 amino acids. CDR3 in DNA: TGTGCCAGCAGCCCCCGGGGGGCTATCAATGAGCAGTTCTTC. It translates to CASSPRGAINEQFF.

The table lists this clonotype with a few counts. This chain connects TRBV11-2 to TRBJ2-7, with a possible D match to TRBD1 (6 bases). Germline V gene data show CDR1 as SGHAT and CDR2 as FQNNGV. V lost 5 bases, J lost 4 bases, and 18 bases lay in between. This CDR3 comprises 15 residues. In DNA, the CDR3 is TGTGCCAGCAGCCGGGTTCAGGGGATCGGGTACGAGCAGTACTTC. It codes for CASSRVQGIGYEQYF.

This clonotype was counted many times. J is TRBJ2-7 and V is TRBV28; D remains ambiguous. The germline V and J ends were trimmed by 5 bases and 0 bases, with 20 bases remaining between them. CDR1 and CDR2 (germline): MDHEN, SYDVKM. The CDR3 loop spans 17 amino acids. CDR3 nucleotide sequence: TGTGCCAGCAGTAGCCCCCCCATTACTTCACACTCCTACGAGCAGTACTTC. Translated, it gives CASSSPPITSHSYEQYF. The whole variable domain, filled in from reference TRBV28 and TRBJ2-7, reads DVKVTQSSRYLVKRTGEKVFLECVQDMDHENMFWYRQDPGLGLRLIYFSYDVKMKEKGDIPEGYSVSREKKERFSLILESASTNQTSMYLCASSSPPITSHSYEQYFGPGTRLTVT.

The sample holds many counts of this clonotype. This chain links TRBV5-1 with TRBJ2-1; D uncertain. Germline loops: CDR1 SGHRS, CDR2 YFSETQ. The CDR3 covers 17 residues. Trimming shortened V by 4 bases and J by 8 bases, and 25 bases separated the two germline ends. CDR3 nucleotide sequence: TGCGCCAGCAGCCCTGGTCGGGCTTCGGCGCTTGACGATGAGCAGTTCTTC. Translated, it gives CASSPGRASALDDEQFF.

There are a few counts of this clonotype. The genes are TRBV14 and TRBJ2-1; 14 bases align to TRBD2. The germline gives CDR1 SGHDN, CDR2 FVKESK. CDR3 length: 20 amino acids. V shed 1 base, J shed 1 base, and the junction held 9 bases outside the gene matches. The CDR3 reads CASSQGLAGGPVRSYNEQFF. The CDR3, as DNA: TGTGCCAGCAGCCAAGGACTAGCGGGGGGGCCTGTGCGATCCTACAATGAGCAGTTCTTC.

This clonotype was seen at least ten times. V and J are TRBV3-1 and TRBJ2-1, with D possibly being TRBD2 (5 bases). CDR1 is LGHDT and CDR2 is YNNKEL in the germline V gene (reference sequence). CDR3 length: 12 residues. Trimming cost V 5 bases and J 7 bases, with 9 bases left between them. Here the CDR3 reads CASSVSGNEQFF. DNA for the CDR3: TGTGCCAGCAGCGTCTCGGGGAATGAGCAGTTCTTC.

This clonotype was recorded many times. The CDR3 is CASNIAGAREQYF. CDR3 coding DNA: TGTGCCAGCAACATAGCGGGGGCGCGAGAGCAGTACTTC. The chain links TRBV7-2 to TRBJ2-7, with 9 bases that match TRBD2. Germline CDR1 and CDR2: SGHTA and FQGNSA. V shed 7 bases, J shed 7 bases, and the junction held 8 bases outside the gene matches. CDR3 size: 13 residues.